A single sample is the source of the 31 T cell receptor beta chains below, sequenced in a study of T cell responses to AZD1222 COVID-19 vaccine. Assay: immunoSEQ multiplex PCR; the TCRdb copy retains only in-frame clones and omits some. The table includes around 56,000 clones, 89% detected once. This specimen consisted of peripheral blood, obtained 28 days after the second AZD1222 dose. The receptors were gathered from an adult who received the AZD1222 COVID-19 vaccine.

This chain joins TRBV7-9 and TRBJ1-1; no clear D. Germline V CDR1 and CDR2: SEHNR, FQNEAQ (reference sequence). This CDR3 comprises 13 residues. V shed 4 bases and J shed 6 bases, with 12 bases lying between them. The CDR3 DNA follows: TGTGCCAGCAGCTCAACATCCGGCGCTGAAGCTTTCTTT. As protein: CASSSTSGAEAFF.

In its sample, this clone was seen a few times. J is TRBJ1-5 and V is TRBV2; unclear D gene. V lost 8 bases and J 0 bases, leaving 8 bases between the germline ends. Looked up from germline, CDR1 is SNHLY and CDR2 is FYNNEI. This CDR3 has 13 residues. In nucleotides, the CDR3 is TGTGCCAGCTCTGAATATAGCAATCAGCCCCAGCATTTT. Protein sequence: CASSEYSNQPQHF. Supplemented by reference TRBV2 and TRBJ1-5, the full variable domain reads EPEVTQTPSHQVTQMGQEVILRCVPISNHLYFYWYRQILGQKVEFLVSFYNNEISEKSEIFDDQFSVERPDGSNFTLKIRSTKLEDSAMYFCASSEYSNQPQHFGDGTRLSIL.

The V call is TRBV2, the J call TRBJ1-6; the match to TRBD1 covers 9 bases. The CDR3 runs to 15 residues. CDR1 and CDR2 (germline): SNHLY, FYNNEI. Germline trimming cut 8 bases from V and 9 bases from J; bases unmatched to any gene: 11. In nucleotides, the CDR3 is TGTGCCAGCTTCGGGACAGGGCCCTTAGGTTCACCCCTCCACTTT. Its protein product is CASFGTGPLGSPLHF.

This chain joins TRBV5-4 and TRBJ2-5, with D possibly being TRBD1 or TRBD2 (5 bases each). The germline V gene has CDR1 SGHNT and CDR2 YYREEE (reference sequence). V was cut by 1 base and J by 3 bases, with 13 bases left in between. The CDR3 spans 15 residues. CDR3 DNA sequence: TGTGCCAGCAGCTTGAATCGGGGCGTTGAAGAGACCCAGTACTTC. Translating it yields CASSLNRGVEETQYF.

CDR3 in DNA: TGCGCCAGCTCCAACCCGCGGGGTCAAGAGACCCAGTACTTC. It codes for CASSNPRGQETQYF. The chain couples TRBV5-1 to TRBJ2-5; D may be TRBD2 (6 bases). Trimming removed 7 bases from V and 2 bases from J, with 15 bases in between. The CDR3 is made up of 14 amino acids. CDR1 is SGHRS and CDR2 is YFSETQ in the germline V gene.

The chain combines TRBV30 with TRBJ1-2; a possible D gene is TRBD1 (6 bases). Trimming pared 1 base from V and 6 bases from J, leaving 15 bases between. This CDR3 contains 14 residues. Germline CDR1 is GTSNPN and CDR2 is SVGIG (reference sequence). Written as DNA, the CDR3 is TGTGCCTGGAGTGCTGCAGGGGCGGATGATGGCTACACCTTC. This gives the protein CAWSAAGADDGYTF.

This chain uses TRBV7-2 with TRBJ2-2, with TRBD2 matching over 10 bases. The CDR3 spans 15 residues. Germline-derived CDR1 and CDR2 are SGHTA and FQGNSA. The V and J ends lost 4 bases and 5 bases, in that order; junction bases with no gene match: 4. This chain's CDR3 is CASSSSGSRTGELFF. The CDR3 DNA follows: TGTGCCAGCAGCTCTAGCGGGAGTCGGACCGGGGAGCTGTTTTTT.

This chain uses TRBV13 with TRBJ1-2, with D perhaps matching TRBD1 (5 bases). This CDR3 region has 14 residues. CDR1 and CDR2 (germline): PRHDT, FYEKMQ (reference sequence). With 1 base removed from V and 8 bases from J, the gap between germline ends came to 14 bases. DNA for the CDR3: TGTGCCAGCAGCTTAGATAGGGGATCGCGGGGCTACACCTTC. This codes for CASSLDRGSRGYTF. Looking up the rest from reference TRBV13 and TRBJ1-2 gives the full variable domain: AAGVIQSPRHLIKEKRETATLKCYPIPRHDTVYWYQQGPGQDPQFLISFYEKMQSDKGSIPDRFSAQQFSDYHSELNMSSLELGDSALYFCASSLDRGSRGYTFGSGTRLTVV.

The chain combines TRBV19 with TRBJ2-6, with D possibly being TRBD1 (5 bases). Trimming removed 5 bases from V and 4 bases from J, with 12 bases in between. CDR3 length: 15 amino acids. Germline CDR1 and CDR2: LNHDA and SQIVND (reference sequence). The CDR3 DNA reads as TGTGCCAGTAGTCAGACAGTTTCCGGGGCCAACGTCCTGACTTTC. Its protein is CASSQTVSGANVLTF.

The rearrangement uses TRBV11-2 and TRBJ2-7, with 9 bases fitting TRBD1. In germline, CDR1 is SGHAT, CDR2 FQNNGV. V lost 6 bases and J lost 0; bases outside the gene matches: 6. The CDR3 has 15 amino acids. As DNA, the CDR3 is TGTGCCAGCAGTTTTGGGACAGGGAGCTCCTACGAGCAGTACTTC. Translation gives CASSFGTGSSYEQYF.

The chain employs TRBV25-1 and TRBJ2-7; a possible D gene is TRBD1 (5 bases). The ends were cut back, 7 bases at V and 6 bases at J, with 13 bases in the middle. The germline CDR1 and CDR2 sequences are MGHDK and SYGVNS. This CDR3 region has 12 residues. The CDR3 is CASTHQGAEQYF. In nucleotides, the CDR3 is TGTGCCAGCACCCACCAGGGCGCCGAGCAGTACTTC.

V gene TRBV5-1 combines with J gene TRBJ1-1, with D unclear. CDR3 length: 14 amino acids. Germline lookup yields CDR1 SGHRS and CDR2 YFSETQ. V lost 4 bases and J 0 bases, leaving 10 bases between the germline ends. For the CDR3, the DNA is TGCGCCAGCAGCCTGACTCGGATGAACACTGAAGCTTTCTTT. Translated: CASSLTRMNTEAFF. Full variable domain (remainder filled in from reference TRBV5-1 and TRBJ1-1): KAGVTQTPRYLIKTRGQQVTLSCSPISGHRSVSWYQQTPGQGLQFLFEYFSETQRNKGNFPGRFSGRQFSNSRSEMNVSTLELGDSALYLCASSLTRMNTEAFFGQGTRLTVV.

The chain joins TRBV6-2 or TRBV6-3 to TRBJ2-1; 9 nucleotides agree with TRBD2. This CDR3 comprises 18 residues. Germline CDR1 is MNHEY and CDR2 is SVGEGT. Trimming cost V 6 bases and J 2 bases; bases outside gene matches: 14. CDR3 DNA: TGTGCCAGCAGCCTTATTCGGCGCGGGAGGGGGACCTACAATGAGCAGTTCTTC. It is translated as CASSLIRRGRGTYNEQFF.

The CDR3 here is CASSFPHTGGLSTGELFF. The CDR3 nucleotides are TGTGCCAGCAGCTTTCCTCATACAGGGGGTCTTTCGACCGGGGAGCTGTTTTTT. V usage is TRBV7-6 and J usage is TRBJ2-2, with TRBD1 identical over 8 bases. Germline CDR1 and CDR2: SGHVS and FNYEAQ. The CDR3 loop spans 18 amino acids. The V segment lost 3 bases and the J segment 5 bases; nucleotides outside the gene matches: 14.

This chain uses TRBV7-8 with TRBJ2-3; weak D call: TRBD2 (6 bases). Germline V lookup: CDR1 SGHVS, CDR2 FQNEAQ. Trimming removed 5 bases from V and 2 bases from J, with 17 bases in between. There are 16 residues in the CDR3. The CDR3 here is CASSQSSWGVTDTQYF. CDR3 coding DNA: TGTGCCAGCAGCCAGTCAAGTTGGGGGGTCACAGATACGCAGTATTTT.

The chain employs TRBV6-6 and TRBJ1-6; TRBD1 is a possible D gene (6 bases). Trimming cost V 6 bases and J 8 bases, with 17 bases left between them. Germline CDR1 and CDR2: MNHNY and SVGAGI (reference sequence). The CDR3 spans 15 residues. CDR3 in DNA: TGTGCCAGCAGCCAGGGGATAACGACACATTCACCCCTCCACTTT. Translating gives CASSQGITTHSPLHF.

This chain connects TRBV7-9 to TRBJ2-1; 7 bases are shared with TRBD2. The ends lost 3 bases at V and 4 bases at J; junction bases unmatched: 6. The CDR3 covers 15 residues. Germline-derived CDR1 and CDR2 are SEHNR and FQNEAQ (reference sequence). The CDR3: CASSFLGTKYNEQFF. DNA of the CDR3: TGTGCCAGCAGCTTTCTCGGGACTAAGTACAATGAGCAGTTCTTC. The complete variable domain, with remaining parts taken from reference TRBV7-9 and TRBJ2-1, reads DTGVSQNPRHKITKRGQNVTFRCDPISEHNRLYWYRQTLGQGPEFLTYFQNEAQLEKSRLLSDRFSAERPKGSFSTLEIQRTEQGDSAMYLCASSFLGTKYNEQFFGPGTRLTVL.

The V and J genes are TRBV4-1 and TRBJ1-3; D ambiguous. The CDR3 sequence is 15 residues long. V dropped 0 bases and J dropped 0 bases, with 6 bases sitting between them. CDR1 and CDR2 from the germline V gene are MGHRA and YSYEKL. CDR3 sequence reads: CASSQDRDSGNTIYF. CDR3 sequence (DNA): TGCGCCAGCAGCCAAGATCGAGACTCTGGAAACACCATATATTTT.

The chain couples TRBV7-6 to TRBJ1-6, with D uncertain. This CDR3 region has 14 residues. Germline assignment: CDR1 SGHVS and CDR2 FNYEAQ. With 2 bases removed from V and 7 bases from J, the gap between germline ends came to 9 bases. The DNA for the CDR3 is TGTGCCAGCAGCTTAAGGCGCGGGAATTCACCCCTCCACTTT. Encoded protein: CASSLRRGNSPLHF.

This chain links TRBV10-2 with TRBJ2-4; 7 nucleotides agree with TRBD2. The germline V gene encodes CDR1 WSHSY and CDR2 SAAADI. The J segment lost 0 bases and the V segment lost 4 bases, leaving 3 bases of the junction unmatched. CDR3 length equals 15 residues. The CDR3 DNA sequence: TGCGCCAGCAGTGCTGTAGCGGGAGCCAAAAACATTCAGTACTTC. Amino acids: CASSAVAGAKNIQYF.

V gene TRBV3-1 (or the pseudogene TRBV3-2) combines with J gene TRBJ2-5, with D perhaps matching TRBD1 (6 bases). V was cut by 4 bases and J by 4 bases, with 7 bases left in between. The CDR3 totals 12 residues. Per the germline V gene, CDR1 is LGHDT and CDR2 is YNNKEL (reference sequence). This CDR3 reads CASSPRGETQYF. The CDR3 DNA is TGTGCCAGCAGCCCCAGGGGAGAGACCCAGTACTTC.

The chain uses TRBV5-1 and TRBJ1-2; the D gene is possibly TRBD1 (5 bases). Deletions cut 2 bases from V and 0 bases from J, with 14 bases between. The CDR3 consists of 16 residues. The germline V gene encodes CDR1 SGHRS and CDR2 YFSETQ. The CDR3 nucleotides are TGCGCCAGCAGCTTATTCGGGACGGAACCTAACTATGGCTACACCTTC. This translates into CASSLFGTEPNYGYTF. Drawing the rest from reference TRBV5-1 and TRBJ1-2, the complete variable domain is KAGVTQTPRYLIKTRGQQVTLSCSPISGHRSVSWYQQTPGQGLQFLFEYFSETQRNKGNFPGRFSGRQFSNSRSEMNVSTLELGDSALYLCASSLFGTEPNYGYTFGSGTRLTVV.

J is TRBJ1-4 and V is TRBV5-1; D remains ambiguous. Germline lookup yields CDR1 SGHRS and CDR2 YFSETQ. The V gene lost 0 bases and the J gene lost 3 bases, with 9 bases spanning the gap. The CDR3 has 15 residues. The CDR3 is CASSLALKANEKLFF. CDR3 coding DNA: TGCGCCAGCAGCTTGGCCCTTAAGGCTAATGAAAAACTGTTTTTT.

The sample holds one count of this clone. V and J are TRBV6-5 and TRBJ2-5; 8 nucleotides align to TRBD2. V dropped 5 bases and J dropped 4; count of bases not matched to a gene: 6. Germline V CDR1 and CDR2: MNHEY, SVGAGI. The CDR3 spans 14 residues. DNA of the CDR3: TGTGCCAGCAGTACGGGAGGGAAACGAGAGACCCAGTACTTC. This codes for CASSTGGKRETQYF.

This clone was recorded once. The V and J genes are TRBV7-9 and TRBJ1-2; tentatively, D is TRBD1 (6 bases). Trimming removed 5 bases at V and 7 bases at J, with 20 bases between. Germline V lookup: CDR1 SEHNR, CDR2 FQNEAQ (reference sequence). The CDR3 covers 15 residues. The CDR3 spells CASSAEVVGAGGYTF. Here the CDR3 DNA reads TGTGCCAGCAGCGCAGAGGTAGTGGGGGCTGGTGGCTACACCTTC.

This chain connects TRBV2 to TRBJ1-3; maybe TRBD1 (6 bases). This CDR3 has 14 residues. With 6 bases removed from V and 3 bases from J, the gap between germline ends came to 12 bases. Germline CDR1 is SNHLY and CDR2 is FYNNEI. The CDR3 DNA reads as TGTGCCAGCAGAGGTTCAGGGGTTGGAAACACCATATATTTT. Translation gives CASRGSGVGNTIYF.

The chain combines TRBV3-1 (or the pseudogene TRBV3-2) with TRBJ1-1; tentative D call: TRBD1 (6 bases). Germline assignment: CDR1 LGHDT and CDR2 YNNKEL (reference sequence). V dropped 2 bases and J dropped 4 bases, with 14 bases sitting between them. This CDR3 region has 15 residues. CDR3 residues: CASSQPGVQGTEAFF. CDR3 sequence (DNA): TGTGCCAGCAGCCAACCGGGTGTACAGGGCACTGAAGCTTTCTTT.

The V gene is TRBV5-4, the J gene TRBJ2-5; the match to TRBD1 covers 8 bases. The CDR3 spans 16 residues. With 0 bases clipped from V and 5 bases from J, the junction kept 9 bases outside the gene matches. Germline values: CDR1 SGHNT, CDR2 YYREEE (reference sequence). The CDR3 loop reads CASSLEGRGRGETQYF. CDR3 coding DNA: TGTGCCAGCAGCTTGGAGGGCAGGGGGCGAGGGGAGACCCAGTACTTC.

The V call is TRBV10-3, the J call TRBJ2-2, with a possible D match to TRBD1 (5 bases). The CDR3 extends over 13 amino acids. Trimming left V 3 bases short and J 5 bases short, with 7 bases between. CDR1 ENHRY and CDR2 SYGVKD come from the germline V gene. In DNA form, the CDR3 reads TGTGCCATCAGTGAAAGGGGAACCGGGGAGCTGTTTTTT. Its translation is CAISERGTGELFF.

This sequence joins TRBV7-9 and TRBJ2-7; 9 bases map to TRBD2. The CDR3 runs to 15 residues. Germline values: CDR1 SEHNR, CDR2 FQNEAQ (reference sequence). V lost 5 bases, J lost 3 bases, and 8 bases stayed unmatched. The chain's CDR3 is CASSHLGSGSYEQYF. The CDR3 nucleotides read TGTGCCAGCAGCCATCTCGGTAGCGGGAGCTACGAGCAGTACTTC.

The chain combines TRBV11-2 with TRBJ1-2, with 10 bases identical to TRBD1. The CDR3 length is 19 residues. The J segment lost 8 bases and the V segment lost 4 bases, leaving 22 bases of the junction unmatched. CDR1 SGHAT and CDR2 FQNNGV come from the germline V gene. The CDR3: CASSSLRQGAGLALRGYTF. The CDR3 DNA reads TGTGCCAGCAGCTCCCTGCGACAGGGGGCAGGACTTGCGTTAAGGGGCTACACCTTC.